The clone carrying this T cell receptor beta chain was found once. The data derive from a study of blood T cell repertoires in COVID-19. On the study more broadly: The origin of the acute and convalescent COVID-19 samples was the United States, Italy and Spain.

Study processing details: How many nucleated cells were present was estimated from reference gene primer amplification. Using immunoSEQ multiplex PCR, the repertoire was profiled, and TCRdb retains in-frame clones only, with some absent. V, J and clone size were drawn from that table, and D and trimming were deduced from the DNA. The sample lists just under 20,000 clones; approximately 84% were seen once. Sequenced: peripheral blood. This receptor was obtained from a human donor with active COVID-19. The donor label of this sample is uncertain.

In DNA, the CDR3 is TGTGCCAGCAGACCTGGACAAGACAATGAGCAGTTCTTC. Translated: CASRPGQDNEQFF. The chain is built from TRBV12-3 or TRBV12-4 and TRBJ2-1; D perhaps matches TRBD1 (5 bases). This CDR3 region has 13 residues. Between the trimmed V and J ends, which lost 6 bases and 5 bases, there was a span of 11 bases.